Listed below are T cell receptor beta chains from one sample, sequenced in a study of T-cell memory formation after mild COVID-19. TCRdb reprocessed the 5' RACE reads with MiXCR, giving one entry per CDR3 protein. The table lists some 320,000 distinct CDR3 sequences, around 15% of them singletons, with about a fifth in the top ten. What was sequenced was PBMCs or a T cell subset sorted from them (not recorded which). The receptors derive from a young man who had mild COVID-19 (a few samples of this study predate the infection). Cell type and time point are not known. Both conserved end residues are trimmed from each CDR3. The order of the fields is V gene, J gene, CDR3 protein.

>TRBV7-9|TRBJ2-3
ASSLARTRTDTQY
>TRBV7-2|TRBJ2-5
ASSLAPETQY
>TRBV30|TRBJ2-1
AAVVTSGYNEQF
>TRBV7-6|TRBJ1-1
ASSRGDDVNTEAF
>TRBV29-1|TRBJ1-3
SVPGDSGNTIY
>TRBV2|TRBJ1-3
ASSEALFLLSGNTIY
>TRBV12-3/TRBV12-4|TRBJ1-2
ASRTDRGDGYT
>TRBV3-1|TRBJ1-1
ASSLQTYTEAF
>TRBV7-9|TRBJ1-1
ASSLAGPAGSVAF
>TRBV6-2/TRBV6-3|TRBJ2-3
ASFRGGGTDTQY
>TRBV20-1|TRBJ2-5
SANPDYQETQY
>TRBV20-1|TRBJ2-1
SASLASGGAAEQF
>TRBV5-5|TRBJ2-6
ASSGIATSRYGAGANVLT
>TRBV30|TRBJ2-1
AWSGISGEYREQF
>TRBV5-1|TRBJ2-3
ASSNGLAGSYTDTQY
>TRBV19|TRBJ1-5
ASRKGNQPQH
>TRBV5-6|TRBJ1-5
ASSGAGGNQPQH
>TRBV5-1|TRBJ2-5
ASRGLGAVQETQY
>TRBV20-1|TRBJ2-1
SAVAGGRNEQF
>TRBV9|TRBJ1-5
ASSVDFSTNQPQH
>TRBV2|TRBJ2-1
ASSDGLAGVAEQF
>TRBV12-3/TRBV12-4|TRBJ2-3
ASSLGISGSTDTQY
>TRBV7-9|TRBJ2-7
ASSSWTDPYEQY
>TRBV4-3|TRBJ2-1
ASSPTSAGGLWF
>TRBV7-2|TRBJ2-2
ASSLRERGTGELF
>TRBV6-5|TRBJ1-1
ASSLTGGADTEAF
>TRBV12-3/TRBV12-4|TRBJ2-1
ASSLALAGVEQF
>TRBV6-2/TRBV6-3|TRBJ2-3
ASSFGQATDTQY
>TRBV4-3|TRBJ1-2
ASSTRPNLPSNGYT
>TRBV5-1|TRBJ1-2
ASRSQGALFNYGYT
>TRBV29-1|TRBJ2-5
SVAQTGGFQETQY
>TRBV20-1|TRBJ2-4
SARDRGTKNIQY
>TRBV30|TRBJ2-5
AWSASGTGLGETQY
>TRBV5-6|TRBJ1-5
ASSVTGGGNQPQH
>TRBV27|TRBJ2-6
ATRGHGANVLT
>TRBV28|TRBJ1-5
ASKAGWNQPQH
>TRBV12-3/TRBV12-4|TRBJ2-1
ASSLTAAEQF
>TRBV5-1|TRBJ2-2
ASRNRGISTGELF
>TRBV29-1|TRBJ2-2
SVESQQGTGELF
>TRBV11-2|TRBJ2-1
ASSLDRGGNEQF
>TRBV11-2|TRBJ2-2
ASSFAIPGELF
>TRBV20-1|TRBJ2-1
SARIAGAYNEQF